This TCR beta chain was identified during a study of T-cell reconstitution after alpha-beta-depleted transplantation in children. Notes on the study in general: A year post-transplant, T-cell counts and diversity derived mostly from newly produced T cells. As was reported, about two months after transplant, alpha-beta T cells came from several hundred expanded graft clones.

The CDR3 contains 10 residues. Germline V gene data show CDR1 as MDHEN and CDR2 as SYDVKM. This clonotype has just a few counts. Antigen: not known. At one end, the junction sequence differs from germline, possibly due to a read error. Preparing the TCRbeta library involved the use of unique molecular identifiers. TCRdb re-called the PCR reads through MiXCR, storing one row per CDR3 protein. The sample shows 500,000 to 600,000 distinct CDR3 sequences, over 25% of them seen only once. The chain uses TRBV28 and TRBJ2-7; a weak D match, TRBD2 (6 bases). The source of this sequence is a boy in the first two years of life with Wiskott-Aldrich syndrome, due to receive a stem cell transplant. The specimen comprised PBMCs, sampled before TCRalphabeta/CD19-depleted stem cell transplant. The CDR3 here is CASSRESQCF. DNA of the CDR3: TGTGCCAGCAGCCGGGAGAGTCAGTGCTTC.